Detailed here is one T cell receptor (beta chain). Its antigen remains unknown. The record originates from a study of blood T cells in healthy people across ages. Study conclusions and caveats: Naive T cell percentage by flow cytometry tracked strongly with beta diversity.

Combining a sample-barcoded 5' primer with a J-beta primer mix, a second PCR ran for roughly 7 to 12 cycles. A template-switch adaptor with 12 random nucleotides tagged each cDNA molecule. Samples each returned at least 2.5 million CDR3-containing paired-end reads. TCRdb independently ran MiXCR on the 5' RACE reads; one entry per CDR3 protein. The table has about 1.1 million distinct CDR3 sequences, 35% to 40% seen once. There are 16 residues in the CDR3. Germline loops: CDR1 SEHNR, CDR2 FQNEAQ (reference sequence). The ends lost 5 bases at V and 4 bases at J; junction bases unmatched: 12. The sequence was collected from a man between 18 and 35 years old in good health. J is TRBJ2-3 and V is TRBV7-9; TRBD1 agrees at 7 bases. Sequencing was performed on blood. CDR3 sequence (DNA): TGTGCCAGCAGCCATTCCCGGGACAGTAGCGCAGATACGCAGTATTTT. This sequence encodes CASSHSRDSSADTQYF.